Detailed here is one TCR beta chain. There are many counts of this clonotype. The target of this receptor is not known. No clone much larger than this one lies a single base away; base qualities are absent. This sample is part of a study of T cells in Graves' hyperthyroidism and ophthalmopathy (dated by TCRdb to the late 2010s). About the full investigation: Peripheral blood samples were taken at the time of initial diagnosis, prior to any treatment. The study also compared thyroid tissue and blood T-cell repertoires from about six Graves' hyperthyroidism patients. After blood sampling, hyperthyroidism patients were treated with methimazole at a starting dose of 30 mg daily, and ophthalmopathy patients were treated with high-dose intravenous methylprednisolone. TCR Vbeta CDR3 sequencing of around 130 peripheral blood samples (roughly 41 ophthalmopathy, over 70 hyperthyroidism and roughly 17 progressor patients) is reported in the paper. The roughly 100 discovery patients were divided at random into training and test sets in a 7:3 ratio. An independent validation cohort of around 19 hyperthyroidism patients and approximately 17 patients who later progressed to ophthalmopathy tested prospective prediction of ophthalmopathy. TCR V-J signatures able to tell the groups apart were searched for in a discovery cohort of 100 patients, of whom more than 40 had Graves' ophthalmopathy and roughly 57 had stable Graves' hyperthyroidism.

CDR1 and CDR2, per the germline V gene, are MNHNS and SASEGT. There are 14 amino acids in the CDR3, from cysteine to phenylalanine inclusive. Only the CDR3 DNA is retained, 42 bases long and in frame from the first base. V was cut back by 6 bases and J by 0 bases, leaving a gap of 9 bases between them. Broad study findings and their caveats: Most expanded thyroid clonotypes (frequency above 0.001) were also detected in blood, suggesting blood repertoires may reflect thyroid immune responses. Sample size was not statistically predetermined, and investigators were not blinded to group allocation. In validation, the model predicted progression to ophthalmopathy with approximately 70% sensitivity and about 73% specificity, a median of around 6.6 months before onset. A 13 V-J signature model separated ophthalmopathy from stable hyperthyroidism, with over 85% sensitivity and about 81% specificity in cross-validation and 80%/75% in testing.

Stable Graves' hyperthyroidism was defined as the absence of progression to ophthalmopathy over 18 months of follow-up. Hyperthyroidism patients were newly diagnosed, had a disease duration of under 2 months, and were aged 18 to 65 years. The study excluded patients with uncontrolled infections, other autoimmune diseases, pregnancy or lactation. Diagnoses relied on clinical symptoms, serum thyroxine and TRAb, thyroid ultrasound and orbital computed tomography. Ficoll-Paque density gradient centrifugation was used to isolate PBMCs from about 9 ml of fresh peripheral blood. Total RNA was extracted with Trizol reagent, and quality was checked on an Agilent 2100 Bioanalyzer. The TCR beta CDR3 regions were amplified from RNA transcripts. The first round of RT-PCR for the TCR CDR3 was performed with the HTBI primer set and the Qiagen OneStep RT-PCR kit. Libraries were constructed in a second round of multiplex PCR, after which size selection and purification were performed. The libraries were sequenced on an Illumina HiSeq2000 using paired-end 100 bp reads. The authors' pipeline ran thus. SOAPnuke was used to process the raw data, with reads discarded if the reads contained adapters or uncalled bases, had a mean Phred below 15, or lacked an exact constant-primer or identifier match. High-quality paired reads were merged using COPE v1.2.5, and each unique nucleotide sequence was defined as a clonotype. MiTCR v1.1 was used to align the clonotypes against IMGT TRBV, TRBD and TRBJ reference segments. The analysis included only V-J combinations with a frequency above 0.0001, which together covered roughly 99% of the repertoires. A TCS score was defined as the ratio of F50 (clonal expansion) to E x V (chaos), with BLOSUM62-based TCRdist applied between CDR3 peptides within each V-J. Welch's t-statistics and random forest reduced around 550 V-J features to 13, which were used in a naive Bayes classifier (R e1071). TCRdb reran the public reads through fastp at Q25 and MiXCR, keeping productive beta chains. Every CDR3 protein is listed once, alongside the most common genes and DNA of its rows. The authors' filters were not applied to this entry. The sample data list under 350,000 distinct CDR3 sequences, and about 21% of these were observed just once. Clones ranked in the top ten supply about 50% of the sample.

The V and J segments used are TRBV6-1 and TRBJ1-5, with the D segment identity uncertain. The material sequenced was blood. The clonotype was recovered from a woman aged 50 to 60 with Graves' hyperthyroidism. DNA sequence: TGTGCCAGCAGCCGGGCTCATAGCAATCAGCCCCAGCATTTT. Translated, it gives CASSRAHSNQPQHF.